This paragraph reports one TCR beta chain. This clone was detected once. This clone's antigen is unknown. One base away there is no much larger clone; base qualities are not given. TCRbeta CDR3 regions were amplified from genomic DNA by means of the immunoSEQ Assay, a bias-controlled multiplex PCR. The paper's processing steps were these. The number of nucleated cells in each sample was estimated by amplification of reference gene primers within the assay. To quantify the absolute abundance of each unique TCRbeta CDR3 rearrangement, sequence reads were collapsed and filtered. For each sample, productive Simpson clonality was calculated as the square root of Simpson's diversity index over productive rearrangements. Entries here come from immuneACCESS through TCRdb and include only in-frame sequences with V and J called. Some clones fail to appear in such tables; in the studies checked, an unresolved V gene covers under half of the shortfall, and the cause of the remainder is unknown. V and J calls plus clone size are reproduced from that table; the DNA served to infer D and trimming. Counted in this sample were roughly 190,000 clones; 85% to 90% of them appeared once. The ten largest clones capture 9.5% to 13% of the sample.

In Seattle, one collaborating source enrolled patients while the infection was active and tracked those patients longitudinally over the course of disease. Whole blood was collected in K2EDTA tubes by collaborating institutions according to the institutions' own protocols. For TCRbeta analysis, collaborator samples were shipped as frozen whole blood, as isolated PBMCs, or as DNA extracted from either sample type. These data originate in a study of blood T cell repertoires in COVID-19 (TCRdb year 2020). Notes on the research overall: Samples from collaborators originated in the United States, Italy and Spain and spanned both the acute and convalescent phases of COVID-19. The material from the prospective study consisted of cDNA or gDNA derived from T cells, B-cell-depleted T cells, or PBMCs. Deeply sampled blood TCRbeta repertoires from subjects exposed to, actively infected with, or recovered from COVID-19 were included in the dataset. The repertoires were released in a freely available public database intended as a resource for research on the immune response to SARS-CoV-2. Samples were obtained from the ongoing ImmuneRACE study (first 160 participants) and from 1,000 to 1,500 subjects provided by 6 global collaborators. The sample metadata nearly always contained a de-identified subject ID, COVID-19 status, age in years and sex. Where available, HLA class I and class II types were obtained from metadata supplied by the sample provider rather than from assay-based typing.

General study outcomes and caveats: The amount of clinical and demographic metadata varied by source and participant and was provided uncurated.

V is clipped by 6 bases and J by 3 bases, and the sequence between their germline boundaries is 12 bases long. The CDR3 contains 14 residues, cysteine and phenylalanine counted. Just the 42-base CDR3 DNA is kept, in frame starting at base 1. CDR1 and CDR2, per the germline V gene, are ENHRY and SYGVKD. Recombination joined TRBV10-3 with TRBJ1-5; TRBD1 might be the D gene, on 6 matching bases. The specimen sequenced was peripheral blood. The receptor's source is a woman aged 60-70 years with COVID-19, enrolled during active disease. The nucleotide sequence is given as TGTGCCATCAGGGACAGCGGCGTCAATCAGCCCCAGCATTTT. Translated, this is CAIRDSGVNQPQHF.